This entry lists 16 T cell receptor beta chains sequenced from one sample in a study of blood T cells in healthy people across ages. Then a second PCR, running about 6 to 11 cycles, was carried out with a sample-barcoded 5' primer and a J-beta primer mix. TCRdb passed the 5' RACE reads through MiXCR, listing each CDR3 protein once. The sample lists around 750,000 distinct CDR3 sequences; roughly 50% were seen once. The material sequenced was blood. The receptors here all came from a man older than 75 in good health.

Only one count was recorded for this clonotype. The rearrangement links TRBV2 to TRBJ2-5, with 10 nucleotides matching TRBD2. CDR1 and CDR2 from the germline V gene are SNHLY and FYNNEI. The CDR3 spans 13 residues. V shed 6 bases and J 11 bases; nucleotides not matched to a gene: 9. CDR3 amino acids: CASRGTSETGQYF. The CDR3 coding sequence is TGTGCCAGCAGGGGGACTAGCGAGACGGGGCAGTACTTC.

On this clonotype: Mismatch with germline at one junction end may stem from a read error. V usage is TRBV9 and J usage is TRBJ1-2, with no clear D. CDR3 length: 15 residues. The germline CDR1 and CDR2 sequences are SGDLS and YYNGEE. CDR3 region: CASSVDPNPGNGYTF. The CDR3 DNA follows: TGTGCCAGCAGTGTAGACCCCAACCCTGGCAATGGCTACACCTTC.

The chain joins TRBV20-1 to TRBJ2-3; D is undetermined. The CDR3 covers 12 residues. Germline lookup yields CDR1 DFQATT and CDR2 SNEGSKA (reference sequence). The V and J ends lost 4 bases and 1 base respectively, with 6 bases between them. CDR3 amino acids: CSAKPGTDTQYF. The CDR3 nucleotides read TGCAGTGCTAAGCCCGGCACAGATACGCAGTATTTT.

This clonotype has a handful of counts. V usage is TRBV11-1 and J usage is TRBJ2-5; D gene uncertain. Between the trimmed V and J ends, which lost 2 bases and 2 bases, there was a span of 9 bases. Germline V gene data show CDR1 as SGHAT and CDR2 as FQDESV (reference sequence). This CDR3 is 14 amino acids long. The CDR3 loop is CASSLRWGQETQYF. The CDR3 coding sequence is TGTGCCAGCAGCTTACGGTGGGGTCAAGAGACCCAGTACTTC.

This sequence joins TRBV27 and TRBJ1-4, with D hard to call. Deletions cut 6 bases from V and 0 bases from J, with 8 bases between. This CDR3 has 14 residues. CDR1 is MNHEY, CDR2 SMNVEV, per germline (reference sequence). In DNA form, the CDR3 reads TGTGCCAGCAGACCATTATCAACTAATGAAAAACTGTTTTTT. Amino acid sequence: CASRPLSTNEKLFF.

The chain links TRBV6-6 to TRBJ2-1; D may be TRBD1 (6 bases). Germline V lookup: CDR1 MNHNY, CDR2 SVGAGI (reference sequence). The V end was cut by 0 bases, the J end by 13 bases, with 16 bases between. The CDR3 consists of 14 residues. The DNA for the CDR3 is TGTGCCAGCAGTTACTCAGTGGGACAAGAGACCCAGTTCTTC. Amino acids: CASSYSVGQETQFF.

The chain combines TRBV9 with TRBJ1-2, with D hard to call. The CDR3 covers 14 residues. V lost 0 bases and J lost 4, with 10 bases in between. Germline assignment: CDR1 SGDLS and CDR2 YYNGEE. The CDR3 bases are TGTGCCAGCAGCGTAGCTACGGGAGGCTATGGCTACACCTTC. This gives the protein CASSVATGGYGYTF.

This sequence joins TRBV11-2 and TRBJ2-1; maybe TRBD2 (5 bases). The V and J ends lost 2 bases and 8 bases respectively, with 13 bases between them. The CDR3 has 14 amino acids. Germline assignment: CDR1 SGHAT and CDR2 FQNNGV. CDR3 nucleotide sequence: TGTGCCAGCAGCTTACCAGGAGGTTGGTATGAGCAGTTCTTC. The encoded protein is CASSLPGGWYEQFF.

CDR3 residues: CASSVDSGGVRKVTQYF. The CDR3 DNA reads TGTGCCAGCAGTGTCGATTCAGGGGGCGTGCGCAAAGTTACCCAGTACTTC. The chain employs TRBV28 and TRBJ2-5; the match to TRBD1 covers 8 bases. The CDR3 extends over 17 amino acids. The germline V gene has CDR1 MDHEN and CDR2 SYDVKM. V was pared by 5 bases and J by 8 bases, with 19 bases of the junction left unmatched.

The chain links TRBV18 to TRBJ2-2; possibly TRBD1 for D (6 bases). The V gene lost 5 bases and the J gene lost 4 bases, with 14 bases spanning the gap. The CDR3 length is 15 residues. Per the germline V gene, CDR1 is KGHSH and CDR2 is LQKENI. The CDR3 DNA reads TGTGCCAGCTCAATTCGACAGGTGGTCACCGGGGAGCTGTTTTTT. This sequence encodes CASSIRQVVTGELFF. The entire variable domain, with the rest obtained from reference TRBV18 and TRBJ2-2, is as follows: NAGVMQNPRHLVRRRGQEARLRCSPMKGHSHVYWYRQLPEEGLKFMVYLQKENIIDESGMPKERFSAEFPKEGPSILRIQQVVRGDSAAYFCASSIRQVVTGELFFGEGSRLTVL.

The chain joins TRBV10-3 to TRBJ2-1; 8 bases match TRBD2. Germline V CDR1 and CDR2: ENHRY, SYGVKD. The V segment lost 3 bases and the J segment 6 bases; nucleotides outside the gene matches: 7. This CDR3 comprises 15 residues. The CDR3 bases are TGTGCCATCAGTGACCATCAGCGGGAGCGCAATGAGCAGTTCTTC. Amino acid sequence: CAISDHQRERNEQFF.

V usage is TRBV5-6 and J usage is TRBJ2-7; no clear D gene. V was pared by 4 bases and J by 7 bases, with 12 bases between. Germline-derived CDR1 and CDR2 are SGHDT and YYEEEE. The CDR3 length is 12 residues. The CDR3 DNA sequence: TGTGCCAGCAGCCTCCTTCGGCGTGAGCAGTACTTC. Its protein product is CASSLLRREQYF.

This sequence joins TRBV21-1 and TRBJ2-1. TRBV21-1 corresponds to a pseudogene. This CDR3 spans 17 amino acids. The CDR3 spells CASSKARLRQAYNEQFF. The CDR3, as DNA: TGTGCCAGCAGCAAAGCTCGGTTACGGCAAGCCTACAATGAGCAGTTCTTC.

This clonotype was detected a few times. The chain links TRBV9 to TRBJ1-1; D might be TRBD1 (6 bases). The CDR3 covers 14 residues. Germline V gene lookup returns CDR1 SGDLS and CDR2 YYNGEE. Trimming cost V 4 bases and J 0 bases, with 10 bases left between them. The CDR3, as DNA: TGTGCCAGCAGCCCGGACAGTTTGAACACTGAAGCTTTCTTT. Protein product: CASSPDSLNTEAFF.

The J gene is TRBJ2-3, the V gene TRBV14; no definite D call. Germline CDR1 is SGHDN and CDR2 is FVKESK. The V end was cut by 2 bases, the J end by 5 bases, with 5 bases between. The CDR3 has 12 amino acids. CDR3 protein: CASSQPRDTQYF. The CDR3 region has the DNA TGTGCCAGCAGCCAACCCCGAGATACGCAGTATTTT. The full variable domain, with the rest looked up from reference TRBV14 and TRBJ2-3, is EAGVTQFPSHSVIEKGQTVTLRCDPISGHDNLYWYRRVMGKEIKFLLHFVKESKQDESGMPNNRFLAERTGGTYSTLKVQPAELEDSGVYFCASSQPRDTQYFGPGTRLTVL.

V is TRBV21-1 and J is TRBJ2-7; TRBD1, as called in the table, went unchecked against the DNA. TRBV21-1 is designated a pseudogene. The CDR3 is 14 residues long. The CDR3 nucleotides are TGTGCCAGCAGCAAAGTAAGGGGTCCCAACGAGCAGTACTTC. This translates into CASSKVRGPNEQYF.